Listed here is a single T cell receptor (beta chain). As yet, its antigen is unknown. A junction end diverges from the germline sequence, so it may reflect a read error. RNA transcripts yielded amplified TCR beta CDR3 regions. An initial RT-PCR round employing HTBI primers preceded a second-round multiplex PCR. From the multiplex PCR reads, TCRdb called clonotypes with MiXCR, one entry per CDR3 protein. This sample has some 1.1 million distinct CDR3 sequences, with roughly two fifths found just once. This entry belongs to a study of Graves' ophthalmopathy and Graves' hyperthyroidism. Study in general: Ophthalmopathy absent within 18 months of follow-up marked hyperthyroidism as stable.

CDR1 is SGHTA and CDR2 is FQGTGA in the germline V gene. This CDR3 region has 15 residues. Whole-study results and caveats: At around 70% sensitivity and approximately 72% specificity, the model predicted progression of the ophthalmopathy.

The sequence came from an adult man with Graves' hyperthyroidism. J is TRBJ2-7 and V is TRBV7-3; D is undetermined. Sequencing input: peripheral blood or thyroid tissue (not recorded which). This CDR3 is CASSLRGGNHYEQCF. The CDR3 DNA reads TGTGCCAGCAGCTTAAGGGGTGGGAACCACTACGAGCAGTGCTTC.